This T cell receptor (beta chain) was retrieved from a study of T cells in Graves' hyperthyroidism and ophthalmopathy (dated by TCRdb to about 2019). About the investigation overall: Peripheral blood samples were taken at the time of initial diagnosis, prior to any treatment. To identify TCR V-J signatures that set the groups apart, the researchers used a discovery cohort of 90 to 100 patients, made up of 40 to 45 with Graves' ophthalmopathy and some 56 with stable Graves' hyperthyroidism. For training and testing, the 80 to 100 patients in the discovery cohort were randomly divided in a 7:3 ratio. Following sampling, methimazole starting at 30 mg daily was given to hyperthyroidism patients, and high-dose intravenous methylprednisolone was given to ophthalmopathy patients. Thyroid tissue and blood T-cell repertoires from roughly six Graves' hyperthyroidism patients were also compared in the study. The paper reports TCR Vbeta CDR3 sequencing of more than 120 peripheral blood samples: 40 to 45 ophthalmopathy, under 85 hyperthyroidism and around 17 progressor patients. Prospective prediction of ophthalmopathy was tested in an independent validation cohort of under 20 hyperthyroidism patients and 17 patients who later progressed to ophthalmopathy. Study-wide conclusions, independent of this receptor: In validation, the model predicted progression to ophthalmopathy a median of about 6.5 months before onset, with roughly 68% sensitivity and about 72% specificity. Most expanded thyroid clonotypes (frequency above 0.001) were also detected in blood, a finding suggesting that blood repertoires may reflect thyroid immune responses. Sample size was not statistically predetermined, and blinding of investigators to group allocation was not performed. A model built on a 13 V-J signature distinguished ophthalmopathy from stable hyperthyroidism, reaching about 88% sensitivity and around 81% specificity in cross-validation and 80%/75% in testing.

The TCR beta CDR3 regions were amplified from RNA transcripts. A first-round RT-PCR of the TCR CDR3 used the HTBI primer set with the Qiagen OneStep RT-PCR kit. A second multiplex PCR round built the libraries, followed by size selection and purification. The libraries were sequenced on an Illumina HiSeq2000 using paired-end 100 bp reads. The original methods were these. SOAPnuke was used to process the raw data, removing reads that contained adapters or uncalled bases, had a mean Phred below 15, or lacked an exact match to the constant primer or identifier. COPE v1.2.5 was used to merge the high-quality paired reads, and each unique nucleotide sequence was defined as a clonotype. MiTCR v1.1 was used to align the clonotypes against IMGT TRBV, TRBD and TRBJ reference segments. Only V-J combinations with frequency above 0.0001, covering roughly 99% of repertoires, were analysed. A TCS score was defined as the ratio of F50 (clonal expansion) to E x V (chaos), with BLOSUM62-based TCRdist applied between CDR3 peptides within each V-J. Welch's t-statistics and random forest reduced several hundred V-J features to 13, which were used in a naive Bayes classifier (R e1071). TCRdb handled the public reads itself, with Q25 trimming in fastp and clone calling in MiXCR, and kept productive beta chains. Merged by CDR3 protein, the rows form single entries marked with the most common genes and DNA. The V and J calls were not made by the authors but by TCRdb's processing. In all, the sample holds roughly 240,000 distinct CDR3 sequences, and 16% of those were seen once. The ten largest account for around 30% of the sample.

Ophthalmopathy patients had moderately to severely active disease, with a Clinical Activity Score of 3 or more, a NOSPECS grade of 4 or more, and a disease duration of less than 3 months. The study excluded patients with uncontrolled infections, other autoimmune diseases, pregnancy or lactation. Diagnoses were established on the basis of clinical symptoms, serum thyroxine and TRAb, thyroid ultrasound, and orbital computed tomography. PBMCs were separated from over 9 ml of fresh peripheral blood using Ficoll-Paque density gradient centrifugation. Total RNA was extracted using Trizol reagent, and RNA quality was assessed on an Agilent 2100 Bioanalyzer. CDR1 KGHDR and CDR2 SFDVKD were looked up in the germline V gene. Inclusive of the bounding cysteine and phenylalanine, the CDR3 is 13 residues long. Solely the CDR3 DNA is kept, with 39 bases framed from the first base. Trimming at the junction amounts to 9 bases on V and 5 bases on J, and the germline ends lie 10 bases apart.

This clonotype was picked up many times. This receptor's antigen is unknown. There are no base qualities to consult, and no much larger clone falls within one base. The clonotype originates from a young woman with Graves' ophthalmopathy. This sequence uses TRBV24-1 and TRBJ1-6; no D segment can be confidently identified. The sample was blood. The nucleotide sequence is given as TGTGCCACCCAAGGACGGAATAATTCACCCCTCCACTTT. Its translation reads: CATQGRNNSPLHF.